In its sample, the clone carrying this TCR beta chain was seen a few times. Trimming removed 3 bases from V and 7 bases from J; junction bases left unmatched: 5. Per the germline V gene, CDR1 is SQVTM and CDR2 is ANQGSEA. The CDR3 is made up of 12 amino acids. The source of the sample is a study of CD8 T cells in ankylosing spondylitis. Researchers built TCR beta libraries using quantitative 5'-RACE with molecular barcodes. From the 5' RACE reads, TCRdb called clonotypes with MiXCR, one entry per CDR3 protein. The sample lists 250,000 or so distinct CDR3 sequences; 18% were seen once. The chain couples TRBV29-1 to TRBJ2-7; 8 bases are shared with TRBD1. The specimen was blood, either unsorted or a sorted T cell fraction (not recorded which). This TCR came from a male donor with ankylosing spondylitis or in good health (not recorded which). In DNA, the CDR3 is TGCAGCGTTGAGCTCAGGGGGCGGGAGCAGTACTTC. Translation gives CSVELRGREQYF.